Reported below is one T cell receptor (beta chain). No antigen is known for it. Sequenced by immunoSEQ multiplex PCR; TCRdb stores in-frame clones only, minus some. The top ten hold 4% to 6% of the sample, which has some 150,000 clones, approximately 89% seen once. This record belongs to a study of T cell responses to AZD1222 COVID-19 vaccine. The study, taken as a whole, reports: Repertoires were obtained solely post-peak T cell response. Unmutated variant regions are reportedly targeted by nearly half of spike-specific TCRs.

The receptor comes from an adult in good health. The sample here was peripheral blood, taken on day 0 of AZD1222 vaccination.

The DNA of the CDR3 is TGTGCCAGCAGTTTGTCCGGTGACTATGGCTACACCTTC. Translating it yields CASSLSGDYGYTF. The rearrangement uses TRBV12-3 or TRBV12-4 and TRBJ1-2, with unresolved D. V lost 3 bases and J 3 bases, leaving 8 bases between the germline ends. The CDR3 sequence is 13 residues long.